Listed here are 28 T cell receptor beta chains from one sample, sequenced in a study of T cell clonality in common variable immunodeficiency (dated by TCRdb to 2014 to 2015). The investigation overall reported the following: CVID TCRbeta sequences reportedly showed fewer deletions and N-nucleotide insertions and lacked highly modified clones with 13 or more V deletions.

These receptors' antigens are unknown. The library was obtained by the immunoSEQ multiplex PCR assay. The table was pulled from immuneACCESS by TCRdb, which kept in-frame rearrangements only. Such tables lose some clones; where checked, under half of the loss comes from unresolved V genes, and the rest has no known cause. This sample shows around 14,000 clones, and none of them turns up only once. The biggest ten clones account for around 8.5% of the sample. The sample consisted of peripheral blood mononuclear cells. These TCRs come from a human donor with common variable immunodeficiency.

This clone was detected only a few times. The CDR3 end falls 3 residues outside the read, so it is completed with the germline J gene. This rearrangement joins TRBV19 to TRBJ1-1, with a tentative D call TRBD1 (5 bases). Germline V gene sequence: CDR1 LNHDA, CDR2 SQIVND (reference sequence). This CDR3 has 14 residues. The CDR3 protein is CASSTSQRGWEAFF. CDR3 bases read: TGTGCCAGTAGTACCAGTCAGCGGGGGTGGGAA.

On this clone itself: From the germline J gene comes the end of the CDR3, since the read stops 3 residues before it. This chain links TRBV5-1 with TRBJ2-5, with D perhaps TRBD1 (6 bases). Germline CDR1 and CDR2: SGHRS and YFSETQ. V was shortened by 3 bases and J by 5 bases, with 17 bases between the two germline ends. The CDR3 is made up of 15 amino acids. The CDR3 bases that were read are TGCGCCAGCAGCTCTGGACAGTCTTTAGGGGAGACC. It codes for CASSSGQSLGET. The complete CDR3 sequence is CASSSGQSLGETQYF.

The sample holds a few counts of this clone. Incomplete CDR3 DNA: TGTGCCAGCAGCTTAGTTGCAGGGATGAACACTGAA. This sequence encodes CASSLVAGMNTE. The full CDR3 reads CASSLVAGMNTEAFF. The genes are TRBV7-2 and TRBJ1-1; D might be TRBD1 (5 bases). The read stops 3 residues short of the end of the CDR3; the missing end is completed from the germline J gene. The CDR3 is made up of 15 amino acids. Germline lookup yields CDR1 SGHTA and CDR2 FQGNSA. V dropped 1 base and J dropped 0 bases, with 9 bases sitting between them.

This clone ranks as medium-sized (0.01 to 0.1%). The sequenced fragment ends 3 residues before the CDR3 boundary, so the rest is inferred from the germline J gene. J is TRBJ1-1 and V is TRBV29-1; a possible D gene is TRBD1 (5 bases). CDR3 length: 15 residues. Germline loops: CDR1 SQVTM, CDR2 ANQGSEA. Trimming shortened V by 8 bases and J by 0 bases, and 19 bases separated the two germline ends. The DNA read from the CDR3 is TGCAGCACCAGGCAGACAGTGAGGATGAACACTGAA. Its translation: CSTRQTVRMNTE. The CDR3 reads in full as CSTRQTVRMNTEAFF.

With respect to this clone: The CDR3 end falls 3 residues outside the read, so it is completed with the germline J gene. This chain joins TRBV18 and TRBJ2-3; 8 nucleotides line up with TRBD2. The CDR3 contains 16 residues. Germline CDR1 and CDR2: KGHSH and LQKENI. V lost 0 bases and J lost 7; bases outside the gene matches: 9. The CDR3 protein is CASSPPRGGGSNTQYF. The sequenced part of the CDR3 DNA is TGTGCCAGCTCACCACCTCGGGGGGGCGGGTCGAATACG.

This clone was counted only a few times. Read coverage stops 3 residues before the CDR3 terminus; the germline J gene supplies the remainder. The V gene is TRBV7-3, the J gene TRBJ2-5; 10 bases are shared with TRBD2. This CDR3 spans 15 amino acids. The germline V gene encodes CDR1 SGHTA and CDR2 FQGTGA. V shed 4 bases, J shed 7 bases, and the junction held 9 bases outside the gene matches. The CDR3 loop is CASSSVAGGLGTQYF. The sequenced part of the CDR3 DNA is TGTGCCAGCAGCTCCGTAGCGGGGGGCCTCGGGACC. The variable domain in full, with the rest retrieved from reference TRBV7-3 and TRBJ2-5, is GAGVSQTPSNKVTEKGKYVELRCDPISGHTALYWYRQSLGQGPEFLIYFQGTGAADDSGLPNDRFFAVRPEGSVSTLKIQRTERGDSAVYLCASSSVAGGLGTQYFGPGTRLLVL.

This clone turned up a few times. Coverage ceases 3 residues before the CDR3 finishes, and the germline J gene fills in the end. V gene TRBV7-2 combines with J gene TRBJ2-1, with TRBD2 matching 7 bases. V lost 5 bases, J lost 4 bases, and 8 bases stayed unmatched. Germline V gene lookup returns CDR1 SGHTA and CDR2 FQGNSA. The CDR3 consists of 15 residues. The CDR3 is CASSLRAGEYNEQFF. The covered CDR3 bases are TGTGCCAGCAGCCTCCGGGCGGGGGAATACAATGAG.

This clone was observed a handful of times. The sequence runs out 3 residues before the end of the CDR3; the remainder is reconstructed from the germline J gene. The chain recombines TRBV7-9 with TRBJ2-1; perhaps TRBD1 as D (6 bases). The germline V gene has CDR1 SEHNR and CDR2 FQNEAQ (reference sequence). V lost 1 base and J 5 bases, leaving 9 bases between the germline ends. The CDR3 is 14 amino acids. CDR3 loop: CASSLDRDDNEQFF. The CDR3 bases that were read are TGTGCCAGCAGCTTAGACAGGGACGACAATGAG.

By share, this clone counts as medium-sized. The DNA read from the CDR3 is TGCAGCGTTCGGGGGATGGACACTGAA. It yields the protein CSVRGMDTE. The CDR3, in full, reads CSVRGMDTEAFF. The rearrangement joins TRBV29-1 to TRBJ1-1; possible D gene TRBD1, 5 bases. The CDR3 goes on 3 residues after the read ends, and that part is filled in from the germline J gene. CDR3 size: 12 residues. Trimming pared 5 bases from V and 3 bases from J, leaving 10 bases between. CDR1 and CDR2 from the germline V gene are SQVTM and ANQGSEA.

On this clone: With the read ending 3 residues before the CDR3 end, the germline J gene is used to fill in that end. The rearrangement uses TRBV19 and TRBJ1-1; a possible D gene is TRBD1 (5 bases). The CDR3 contains 17 residues. Trimming took off 7 bases at V and 0 bases at J, with 21 bases between the two ends. Germline assignment: CDR1 LNHDA and CDR2 SQIVND (reference sequence). CDR3 sequence reads: CASTPVSAQGMNTEAFF. The sequenced part of the CDR3 DNA is TGTGCCAGTACCCCTGTTTCCGCGCAGGGTATGAACACTGAA.

Regarding this clone: With the read ending 3 residues before the CDR3 end, the germline J gene is used to fill in that end. V and J are TRBV19 and TRBJ2-7; TRBD1 agrees at 7 bases. Germline assignment: CDR1 LNHDA and CDR2 SQIVND (reference sequence). The length of the CDR3 is 15 residues. Trimming removed 4 bases from V and 4 bases from J; junction bases left unmatched: 10. The part of the CDR3 DNA that was read is TGTGCCAGTAGTACGCCCCGGGGACAGCATTACGAG. It is translated as CASSTPRGQHYE. The CDR3 in full is CASSTPRGQHYEQYF.

The CDR3 reads CASSILGAGTEAFF. The CDR3 bases that were read are TGTGCCAGTAGTATCCTAGGGGCTGGCACTGAA. The rearrangement uses TRBV19 and TRBJ1-1, with D possibly being TRBD1 (5 bases). Coverage ceases 3 residues before the CDR3 finishes, and the germline J gene fills in the end. V lost 3 bases, J lost 4 bases, and 12 bases lay in between. CDR3 size: 14 residues. Germline values: CDR1 LNHDA, CDR2 SQIVND (reference sequence).

A remark on this clone: The read falls 3 residues short of the CDR3 end, and the missing part is taken from the germline J gene. V is TRBV7-9 and J is TRBJ2-1, with TRBD1 as a possible D gene (5 bases). The V gene's germline CDR1 is SEHNR and CDR2 FQNEAQ (reference sequence). V shed 5 bases and J shed 7 bases, with 15 bases lying between them. The CDR3 is 14 amino acids. This chain's CDR3 is CASSISGARNEQFF. The covered CDR3 bases are TGTGCCAGCAGCATCAGTGGGGCTCGAAATGAG. The full variable domain, in which reference TRBV7-9 and TRBJ2-1 provide the parts outside the CDR3, is DTGVSQNPRHKITKRGQNVTFRCDPISEHNRLYWYRQTLGQGPEFLTYFQNEAQLEKSRLLSDRFSAERPKGSFSTLEIQRTEQGDSAMYLCASSISGARNEQFFGPGTRLTVL.

This clone was counted ten times or more. The CDR3 goes on 3 residues after the read ends, and that part is filled in from the germline J gene. The chain is built from TRBV5-1 and TRBJ1-2, with TRBD1 identical over 9 bases. The trim removed 4 bases at V and 3 bases at J, leaving 7 bases unmatched. This CDR3 has 15 amino acids. Germline values: CDR1 SGHRS, CDR2 YFSETQ. The sequenced CDR3 bases are TGCGCCAGCAGCGGGGGGACAGGGCTTGACTATGGC. This translates into CASSGGTGLDYG. The whole CDR3 region reads CASSGGTGLDYGYTF.

As concerns this clone: The CDR3 is cut off 3 residues early in the read; its end comes from the germline J gene. This chain connects TRBV7-9 to TRBJ2-5, with D tentatively TRBD1 (5 bases). Germline loops: CDR1 SEHNR, CDR2 FQNEAQ (reference sequence). The ends were cut back, 4 bases at V and 5 bases at J, with 11 bases in the middle. The CDR3 consists of 13 residues. CDR3 DNA, as far as it was read: TGTGCCAGCAGCTCGCGGACATTCGAGACC. Translated: CASSSRTFET. The whole CDR3 reads CASSSRTFETQYF.

This clone was observed a handful of times. Sequencing ends 3 residues short of the CDR3 end; the germline J gene provides the rest. The J gene is TRBJ1-2, the V gene TRBV7-9; no clear D. The CDR3 consists of 15 residues. The germline V gene encodes CDR1 SEHNR and CDR2 FQNEAQ (reference sequence). V lost 5 bases and J lost 2, with 15 bases in between. The CDR3 DNA, read in part, is TGTGCCAGCAGCCCCGGAGTAGGGTCGAACTATGGC. Its protein product is CASSPGVGSNYG. The entire CDR3 sequence reads CASSPGVGSNYGYTF. Full variable domain (outside the CDR3, taken from reference TRBV7-9 and TRBJ1-2): DTGVSQNPRHKITKRGQNVTFRCDPISEHNRLYWYRQTLGQGPEFLTYFQNEAQLEKSRLLSDRFSAERPKGSFSTLEIQRTEQGDSAMYLCASSPGVGSNYGYTFGSGTRLTVV.

This clone has just a few counts. The CDR3 bases that were read are TGTGCCAGCAGCTTGGTTCGGCAGGGGGTCCACGAG. Residues: CASSLVRQGVHE. The full CDR3 sequence reads CASSLVRQGVHEQYF. The chain has TRBV5-6 and TRBJ2-7; 7 bases map to TRBD1. The CDR3 is cut off 3 residues early in the read; its end comes from the germline J gene. This CDR3 is built from 15 residues. V lost 0 bases and J lost 5; bases outside the gene matches: 8. CDR1 is SGHDT and CDR2 is YYEEEE in the germline V gene.

A few counts support this clone. Coverage ceases 3 residues before the CDR3 finishes, and the germline J gene fills in the end. The V gene is TRBV7-3, the J gene TRBJ2-7; possibly TRBD1 for D (5 bases). Germline loops: CDR1 SGHTA, CDR2 FQGTGA. With 2 bases removed from V and 2 bases from J, the gap between germline ends came to 13 bases. The CDR3 totals 15 residues. Partial CDR3 DNA: TGTGCCAGCAGCTTACGGCGCGCAGGGCCCTACGAG. It specifies CASSLRRAGPYE. The CDR3, in full, reads CASSLRRAGPYEQYF.

Turning to this clone: The read terminates 3 residues before the CDR3 end, so the remaining end is supplied by the germline J gene. The sample carries other DNA sequences with the same CDR3. The chain links TRBV11-3 to TRBJ1-1, with D unclear. CDR3 size: 13 residues. Per the germline V gene, CDR1 is SGHNT and CDR2 is YENEEA. V shed 0 bases and J shed 7 bases, with 9 bases lying between them. The part of the CDR3 DNA that was read is TGTGCCAGCAGCTTAGATGGGCAGAGTGAA. Its translation: CASSLDGQSE. The full CDR3 reads CASSLDGQSEAFF. The full variable domain, in which reference TRBV11-3 and TRBJ1-1 provide the parts outside the CDR3, is EAGVVQSPRYKIIEKKQPVAFWCNPISGHNTLYWYLQNLGQGPELLIRYENEEAVDDSQLPKDRFSAERLKGVDSTLKIQPAELGDSAVYLCASSLDGQSEAFFGQGTRLTVV.

Concerning this clone: The read falls 3 residues short of the CDR3 end, and the missing part is taken from the germline J gene. The chain employs TRBV30 and TRBJ2-5; D gene unclear. V was shortened by 3 bases and J by 5 bases, with 10 bases between the two germline ends. This CDR3 spans 12 amino acids. Germline-derived CDR1 and CDR2 are GTSNPN and SVGIG (reference sequence). The CDR3 bases that were read are TGTGCCTGGAGAAAGGGTTTCGAGACC. The encoded protein is CAWRKGFET. The whole CDR3 protein reads CAWRKGFETQYF.

Only a few counts were recorded for this clone. The read finishes 3 residues shy of the CDR3 end, and the germline J gene is used to complete it. This rearrangement joins TRBV2 to TRBJ2-1; 12 nucleotides align to TRBD2. With V trimmed by 6 bases and J by 2 bases, 2 bases remained unmatched. Germline lookup yields CDR1 SNHLY and CDR2 FYNNEI. There are 15 residues in the CDR3. The CDR3 reads CASRRLAGAYNEQFF. The CDR3 DNA, read in part, is TGTGCCAGCAGGCGACTAGCGGGGGCCTACAATGAG.

To note about this clone: The CDR3 is cut off 3 residues early in the read; its end comes from the germline J gene. This chain connects TRBV11-2 to TRBJ1-3, with 9 bases matching TRBD1. The CDR3 is 15 residues long. Germline V gene sequence: CDR1 SGHAT, CDR2 FQNNGV. V lost 7 bases and J lost 4; bases outside the gene matches: 8. The part of the CDR3 DNA that was read is TGTGCCAGCAACGACAGGGGGTTTTCAGGAAACACC. Amino acids: CASNDRGFSGNT. In full, the CDR3 reads CASNDRGFSGNTIYF.

CDR3 bases read: TGTGCCAGCTCTCCCCAGGGGTTGGAGACC. Its translation is CASSPQGLET. The entire CDR3 protein is CASSPQGLETQYF. V gene TRBV18 combines with J gene TRBJ2-5, with D tentatively TRBD1 (6 bases). Read sequence stops 3 residues before the CDR3 end, and the germline J gene provides the missing end. Germline V lookup: CDR1 KGHSH, CDR2 LQKENI. V lost 6 bases and J 5 bases, leaving 13 bases between the germline ends. The CDR3 runs to 13 residues. Drawing the rest from reference TRBV18 and TRBJ2-5, the complete variable domain is NAGVMQNPRHLVRRRGQEARLRCSPMKGHSHVYWYRQLPEEGLKFMVYLQKENIIDESGMPKERFSAEFPKEGPSILRIQQVVRGDSAAYFCASSPQGLETQYFGPGTRLLVL.

This clone has a handful of counts. The read comes to an end 3 residues before the CDR3 does, leaving the germline J gene to fill in the end. The J gene is TRBJ2-1, the V gene TRBV7-9; D might be TRBD2 (5 bases). Germline loops: CDR1 SEHNR, CDR2 FQNEAQ (reference sequence). This CDR3 comprises 13 residues. Trimming took 3 bases from V and 4 from J, leaving 7 bases between them. The CDR3: CASSFTGYNEQFF. CDR3 DNA, as far as it was read: TGTGCCAGCAGCTTTACGGGGTACAATGAG.

Notes on this clone: The DNA ends 3 residues before the CDR3 does, and the rest of the CDR3 is filled in from the germline J gene. This chain uses TRBV29-1 with TRBJ2-3; 9 bases match TRBD2. In germline, CDR1 is SQVTM, CDR2 ANQGSEA. This CDR3 has 15 amino acids. V lost 2 bases, J lost 4 bases, and 7 bases stayed unmatched. CDR3 residues: CSVETGGGASDTQYF. CDR3 DNA (partial): TGCAGCGTTGAAACAGGCGGGGGGGCCTCAGATACG.

About this clone: The read halts 3 residues ahead of the CDR3 end, with the missing end drawn from the germline J gene. The V gene is TRBV2, the J gene TRBJ2-7; perhaps TRBD2 as D (5 bases). The CDR3 consists of 14 residues. The germline V gene encodes CDR1 SNHLY and CDR2 FYNNEI. V was shortened by 4 bases and J by 4 bases, with 14 bases between the two germline ends. This CDR3 reads CASSVPGYDYEQYF. The part of the CDR3 DNA that was read is TGTGCCAGCAGTGTTCCGGGGTATGATTACGAG.

This clone showed up just a few times. The read comes to an end 3 residues before the CDR3 does, leaving the germline J gene to fill in the end. J is TRBJ1-2 and V is TRBV19, with D unclear. Deletions cut 5 bases from V and 0 bases from J, with 16 bases between. This CDR3 is built from 16 residues. Germline CDR1 is LNHDA and CDR2 is SQIVND (reference sequence). The CDR3 sequence is CASSLNSWYANYGYTF. CDR3 bases read: TGTGCCAGTAGTCTAAACAGTTGGTACGCTAACTATGGC.

This CDR3 reads CASSLIDNSAYEQYF. The CDR3 DNA, read in part, is TGTGCCAGCAGCTTAATCGACAACTCTGCCTACGAG. The rearrangement uses TRBV7-6 and TRBJ2-7; D not resolved. Read coverage stops 3 residues before the CDR3 terminus; the germline J gene supplies the remainder. The V gene lost 2 bases and the J gene lost 2 bases, with 13 bases spanning the gap. CDR1 and CDR2 from the germline V gene are SGHVS and FNYEAQ. The CDR3 is 15 amino acids. Full variable domain (remainder filled in from reference TRBV7-6 and TRBJ2-7): GAGVSQSPRYKVTKRGQDVALRCDPISGHVSLYWYRQALGQGPEFLTYFNYEAQQDKSGLPNDRFSAERPEGSISTLTIQRTEQRDSAMYRCASSLIDNSAYEQYFGPGTRLTVT.